These T cell receptor beta chains were read from a single sample in a study of T cell responses to AZD1222 COVID-19 vaccine. Repertoires were generated with immunoSEQ multiplex PCR, while TCRdb's copy carries only in-frame clones and drops some. The table lists roughly 91,000 clones, 70% to 90% of them singletons. The material was peripheral blood, obtained on day 0 of AZD1222 vaccination. Receptors were obtained from an adult in good health. The CDR3 runs from the conserved cysteine through the conserved F or W. D genes are given only for firm matches. Expanded clones are given a class, and other clones once, few, many or no size at all.

abundance: NA
j_gene: TRBJ2-3
v_gene: TRBV9
d_gene: TRBD2
len: 15
CDR3nt: TGTGCCAGCGTGGCCGGGACTACTTTTACAGATACGCAGTATTTT
CDR3aa: CASVAGTTFTDTQYF

abundance: NA
j_gene: TRBJ2-3
v_gene: TRBV19
d_gene: NA
len: 14
CDR3nt: TGTGCCAGTACTATTGGACTGGATTCAGATACGCAGTATTTT
CDR3aa: CASTIGLDSDTQYF

abundance: NA
j_gene: TRBJ2-5
v_gene: TRBV18
d_gene: NA
len: 12
CDR3nt: TGTGCCAGCTCACTTGAGCGAGAGACCCAGTACTTC
CDR3aa: CASSLERETQYF

abundance: once
j_gene: TRBJ1-2
v_gene: TRBV30
d_gene: NA
len: 14
CDR3nt: TGTGCCTGGAGTGCTCCGCCGGCTAACTATGGCTACACCTTC
CDR3aa: CAWSAPPANYGYTF

abundance: once
j_gene: TRBJ1-2
v_gene: TRBV11-1
d_gene: NA
len: 14
CDR3nt: TGTGCCAGCAGCTTTGGGGTCGGGGAGTATGGCTACACCTTC
CDR3aa: CASSFGVGEYGYTF

abundance: NA
j_gene: TRBJ1-2
v_gene: TRBV19
d_gene: NA
len: 15
CDR3nt: TGTGCCAGTAGTAGTAGGCGGGAAGCTAACTATGGCTACACCTTC
CDR3aa: CASSSRREANYGYTF

abundance: once
j_gene: TRBJ1-2
v_gene: TRBV24-1
d_gene: NA
len: 15
CDR3nt: TGTGCCACCAGTGAAGCCACAGGTGGGAACTATGGCTACACCTTC
CDR3aa: CATSEATGGNYGYTF

abundance: once
j_gene: TRBJ1-1
v_gene: TRBV19
d_gene: NA
len: 13
CDR3nt: TGTGCCAGTAGTAGAACAGGGAACACTGAAGCTTTCTTT
CDR3aa: CASSRTGNTEAFF

abundance: NA
j_gene: TRBJ1-2
v_gene: TRBV2
d_gene: TRBD1
len: 15
CDR3nt: TGTGCCACTACCCTCCGGGACAGGGATAACTATGGCTACACCTTC
CDR3aa: CATTLRDRDNYGYTF

abundance: NA
j_gene: TRBJ2-2
v_gene: TRBV5-4
d_gene: NA
len: 15
CDR3nt: TGTGCCAGCAGCTTGCAGCAGGGAAGCACCGGGGAGCTGTTTTTT
CDR3aa: CASSLQQGSTGELFF

abundance: NA
j_gene: TRBJ1-1
v_gene: TRBV6-2/TRBV6-3
d_gene: NA
len: 13
CDR3nt: TGTGCCAGCAGTTCACAGGGACACACTGAAGCTTTCTTT
CDR3aa: CASSSQGHTEAFF

abundance: NA
j_gene: TRBJ1-2
v_gene: TRBV10-3
d_gene: TRBD1
len: 13
CDR3nt: TGTGCCGCACGGGAGGGACAGAACTATGGCTACACCTTC
CDR3aa: CAAREGQNYGYTF

abundance: NA
j_gene: TRBJ2-6
v_gene: TRBV7-9
d_gene: NA
len: 17
CDR3nt: TGTGCCAGCAGCTTAGTGGCGGCCACCTCTGGGGCCAACGTCCTGACTTTC
CDR3aa: CASSLVAATSGANVLTF

abundance: NA
j_gene: TRBJ2-1
v_gene: TRBV13
d_gene: TRBD2
len: 16
CDR3nt: TGTGCCAGCAGCTACCGACTAGCGGGAGTGGGGGGTGAGCAGTTCTTC
CDR3aa: CASSYRLAGVGGEQFF

abundance: NA
j_gene: TRBJ2-2
v_gene: TRBV19
d_gene: TRBD1
len: 16
CDR3nt: TGTGCCACATCCGGGACAGGGGGGGTTAGAACCGGGGAGCTGTTTTTT
CDR3aa: CATSGTGGVRTGELFF

abundance: NA
j_gene: TRBJ1-3
v_gene: TRBV28
d_gene: NA
len: 15
CDR3nt: TGTGCCAGCATCAGCTCGTCGGCAAACGGAAACACCATATATTTT
CDR3aa: CASISSSANGNTIYF

abundance: NA
j_gene: TRBJ1-2
v_gene: TRBV7-2
d_gene: NA
len: 15
CDR3nt: TGTGCCAGCAGCTTATTAACAGCCGCTAACTATGGCTACACCTTC
CDR3aa: CASSLLTAANYGYTF

abundance: once
j_gene: TRBJ1-2
v_gene: TRBV6-6
d_gene: TRBD1
len: 14
CDR3nt: TGTGCCAGCAAATCGACAGGGAGTGGCTATGGCTACACCTTC
CDR3aa: CASKSTGSGYGYTF

abundance: NA
j_gene: TRBJ2-5
v_gene: TRBV6-5
d_gene: TRBD2
len: 13
CDR3nt: TGTGCCAGCAGGGCCAGCGGGGAAGAGACCCAGTACTTC
CDR3aa: CASRASGEETQYF

abundance: NA
j_gene: TRBJ2-2
v_gene: TRBV4-3
d_gene: NA
len: 15
CDR3nt: TGCGCCAGCAGCCAGCGGGGAAAGAGCACCGGGGAGCTGTTTTTT
CDR3aa: CASSQRGKSTGELFF

abundance: NA
j_gene: TRBJ1-2
v_gene: TRBV6-5
d_gene: TRBD1
len: 14
CDR3nt: TGTGCCAGCAATTCCGGGACAGAGGCTGGCGGCTACACCTTC
CDR3aa: CASNSGTEAGGYTF

abundance: NA
j_gene: TRBJ1-1
v_gene: TRBV18
d_gene: TRBD1
len: 14
CDR3nt: TGTGCCAGCTCACCTAATACAGGGGACACTGAAGCTTTCTTT
CDR3aa: CASSPNTGDTEAFF

abundance: NA
j_gene: TRBJ1-1
v_gene: TRBV27
d_gene: NA
len: 13
CDR3nt: TGTGCCAGCAGTTTGACAGGGAACACTGAAGCTTTCTTT
CDR3aa: CASSLTGNTEAFF

abundance: NA
j_gene: TRBJ2-1
v_gene: TRBV3-1/TRBV3-2
d_gene: NA
len: 15
CDR3nt: TGTGCCAGCAGCTTCCAAGGGGGTGGGTCGGATGAGCAGTTCTTC
CDR3aa: CASSFQGGGSDEQFF

abundance: NA
j_gene: TRBJ1-2
v_gene: TRBV19
d_gene: NA
len: 15
CDR3nt: TGTGCCAGTAGCAGAGAGGACAGACCCCTCTATGGCTACACCTTC
CDR3aa: CASSREDRPLYGYTF

abundance: once
j_gene: TRBJ2-7
v_gene: TRBV6-1
d_gene: TRBD1
len: 16
CDR3nt: TGTGCCAGCAGTGAAGCGGGGACAGGATGGTACTACGAGCAGTACTTC
CDR3aa: CASSEAGTGWYYEQYF

abundance: NA
j_gene: TRBJ2-3
v_gene: TRBV11-2
d_gene: NA
len: 14
CDR3nt: TGTGCCAGCAGCTCGGACTACTACCCAGATACGCAGTATTTT
CDR3aa: CASSSDYYPDTQYF

abundance: few
j_gene: TRBJ2-2
v_gene: TRBV19
d_gene: TRBD1
len: 14
CDR3nt: TGTGCCAGTAGTCACAGGGGGCGGGCCGGGGAGCTGTTTTTT
CDR3aa: CASSHRGRAGELFF

abundance: NA
j_gene: TRBJ1-1
v_gene: TRBV5-4
d_gene: NA
len: 14
CDR3nt: TGTGCCAGCAGCTTGGATGACAGTTACACTGAAGCTTTCTTT
CDR3aa: CASSLDDSYTEAFF

abundance: NA
j_gene: TRBJ2-3
v_gene: TRBV29-1
d_gene: NA
len: 14
CDR3nt: TGCAGCGTCGCCACTTCTATACAGGGAGATACGCAGTATTTT
CDR3aa: CSVATSIQGDTQYF

abundance: NA
j_gene: TRBJ1-3
v_gene: TRBV6-5
d_gene: NA
len: 13
CDR3nt: TGTGCCAGCGGGAAGGGGAGGGGAAACACCATATATTTT
CDR3aa: CASGKGRGNTIYF

abundance: NA
j_gene: TRBJ1-2
v_gene: TRBV5-1
d_gene: NA
len: 15
CDR3nt: TGCGCCAGCAGCCCGACGGCACAGAGTGTGGATGGCTACACCTTC
CDR3aa: CASSPTAQSVDGYTF

abundance: NA
j_gene: TRBJ2-1
v_gene: TRBV27
d_gene: TRBD1
len: 16
CDR3nt: TGTGCCAGCAGTTTAGCACCGACAGGGGCCAGGGATGAGCAGTTCTTC
CDR3aa: CASSLAPTGARDEQFF

abundance: NA
j_gene: TRBJ1-6
v_gene: TRBV12-3/TRBV12-4
d_gene: NA
len: 12
CDR3nt: TGTGCCAGCAGTTTGCCCAATTCACCCCTCCACTTT
CDR3aa: CASSLPNSPLHF

abundance: NA
j_gene: TRBJ1-1
v_gene: TRBV5-1
d_gene: NA
len: 14
CDR3nt: TGCGCCAGCAGCTTGGAAAAACCGAACACTGAAGCTTTCTTT
CDR3aa: CASSLEKPNTEAFF

abundance: NA
j_gene: TRBJ1-2
v_gene: TRBV2
d_gene: NA
len: 11
CDR3nt: TGTGCCAGCAGTGAGGAACAGGGCTACACCTTC
CDR3aa: CASSEEQGYTF

abundance: NA
j_gene: TRBJ2-6
v_gene: TRBV14
d_gene: NA
len: 13
CDR3nt: TGTGCCAGCAGAAACTCTGGGGCCAACGTCCTGACTTTC
CDR3aa: CASRNSGANVLTF

abundance: NA
j_gene: TRBJ1-1
v_gene: TRBV7-9
d_gene: NA
len: 15
CDR3nt: TGTGCCAGCAGCTTTTCAGGGAGTCGAGGCACTGAAGCTTTCTTT
CDR3aa: CASSFSGSRGTEAFF

abundance: NA
j_gene: TRBJ2-7
v_gene: TRBV6-1
d_gene: NA
len: 16
CDR3nt: TGTGCCAGCAGTGAAGCTACCTTTACAGGGACCTACGAGCAGTACTTC
CDR3aa: CASSEATFTGTYEQYF

abundance: NA
j_gene: TRBJ1-2
v_gene: TRBV5-1
d_gene: TRBD1
len: 13
CDR3nt: TGCGCCAGCAGCTGGGGGGACAGAGGCGGCTACACCTTC
CDR3aa: CASSWGDRGGYTF

abundance: NA
j_gene: TRBJ1-2
v_gene: TRBV30
d_gene: NA
len: 16
CDR3nt: TGTGCCTGGAGTGGATACAGGACCGGGGAATCCTATGGCTACACCTTC
CDR3aa: CAWSGYRTGESYGYTF

abundance: NA
j_gene: TRBJ1-1
v_gene: TRBV18
d_gene: TRBD1
len: 15
CDR3nt: TGTGCCAGCTCACCTAAATCAACAGGGGTAGGAGAAGCTTTCTTT
CDR3aa: CASSPKSTGVGEAFF

abundance: NA
j_gene: TRBJ1-1
v_gene: TRBV7-3
d_gene: NA
len: 13
CDR3nt: TGTGCCAGCAGCGCCTTCGGGGACACTGAAGCTTTCTTT
CDR3aa: CASSAFGDTEAFF

abundance: NA
j_gene: TRBJ1-2
v_gene: TRBV11-3
d_gene: NA
len: 13
CDR3nt: TGTGCCAGCAGCTTAGCGTTAAACTATGGCTACACCTTC
CDR3aa: CASSLALNYGYTF

abundance: NA
j_gene: TRBJ2-1
v_gene: TRBV18
d_gene: NA
len: 15
CDR3nt: TGTGCCAGCTCACCTTCTACAAGCTCCTACAATGAGCAGTTCTTC
CDR3aa: CASSPSTSSYNEQFF

abundance: few
j_gene: TRBJ1-5
v_gene: TRBV5-1
d_gene: NA
len: 15
CDR3nt: TGTGCCAGCAGCTTGTCACCAGGTAGCAATCAGCCCCAGCATTTT
CDR3aa: CASSLSPGSNQPQHF

abundance: NA
j_gene: TRBJ2-1
v_gene: TRBV9
d_gene: NA
len: 15
CDR3nt: TGTGCCAGCAGCGTAGAATCCCTGTCCTACAATGAGCAGTTCTTC
CDR3aa: CASSVESLSYNEQFF

abundance: NA
j_gene: TRBJ1-1
v_gene: TRBV4-1
d_gene: TRBD1
len: 15
CDR3nt: TGCGCCAGCAGCCATAATGACAGGGAGGACACTGAAGCTTTCTTT
CDR3aa: CASSHNDREDTEAFF

abundance: NA
j_gene: TRBJ1-5
v_gene: TRBV5-5
d_gene: TRBD1
len: 15
CDR3nt: TGTGCCAGCAGCGAAGGGACAGGTGTTTCGGAGCCCCAGCATTTT
CDR3aa: CASSEGTGVSEPQHF

abundance: NA
j_gene: TRBJ1-2
v_gene: TRBV6-2/TRBV6-3
d_gene: NA
len: 13
CDR3nt: TGTGCCAGCAGCCTCGACGGAAACTATGGCTACACCTTC
CDR3aa: CASSLDGNYGYTF

abundance: NA
j_gene: TRBJ1-2
v_gene: TRBV6-1
d_gene: NA
len: 16
CDR3nt: TGTGCCAGCAGTGATATACCGGGCCCACTACCCTATGGCTACACCTTC
CDR3aa: CASSDIPGPLPYGYTF

abundance: NA
j_gene: TRBJ1-3
v_gene: TRBV7-2
d_gene: TRBD1
len: 13
CDR3nt: TGTGCCAGCAGCCTAGGGGGCTTCAGCACCATATATTTT
CDR3aa: CASSLGGFSTIYF

abundance: NA
j_gene: TRBJ1-2
v_gene: TRBV27
d_gene: NA
len: 13
CDR3nt: TGTGCCAGCAGTTGGTGGCAGGGCGATGGCTACACCTTC
CDR3aa: CASSWWQGDGYTF

abundance: NA
j_gene: TRBJ2-7
v_gene: TRBV18
d_gene: TRBD1
len: 14
CDR3nt: TGTGCCAGCTCCGAAGACAGGGGTTGGTTCGAGCAGTACTTC
CDR3aa: CASSEDRGWFEQYF

abundance: NA
j_gene: TRBJ2-5
v_gene: TRBV7-2
d_gene: TRBD2
len: 17
CDR3nt: TGTGCCAGCAGCGGAGCGGGGGGGGCCGGGATATCAGAGACCCAGTACTTC
CDR3aa: CASSGAGGAGISETQYF

abundance: NA
j_gene: TRBJ1-2
v_gene: TRBV19
d_gene: NA
len: 14
CDR3nt: TGTGCCAGTTCGACATGGGGGCCTAGCTATGGCTACACCTTC
CDR3aa: CASSTWGPSYGYTF

abundance: NA
j_gene: TRBJ1-1
v_gene: TRBV6-1
d_gene: TRBD1
len: 14
CDR3nt: TGTGCCAGCAGTGAGACTCACAGGGGCACTGAAGCTTTCTTT
CDR3aa: CASSETHRGTEAFF

abundance: NA
j_gene: TRBJ1-5
v_gene: TRBV27
d_gene: NA
len: 15
CDR3nt: TGTGCCAGCAGTTTCGGCACAAATAGCAATCAGCCCCAGCATTTT
CDR3aa: CASSFGTNSNQPQHF

abundance: once
j_gene: TRBJ2-7
v_gene: TRBV2
d_gene: NA
len: 13
CDR3nt: TGTGCCAGCAGTTTTGACAGTTCCTACGAGCAGTACTTC
CDR3aa: CASSFDSSYEQYF